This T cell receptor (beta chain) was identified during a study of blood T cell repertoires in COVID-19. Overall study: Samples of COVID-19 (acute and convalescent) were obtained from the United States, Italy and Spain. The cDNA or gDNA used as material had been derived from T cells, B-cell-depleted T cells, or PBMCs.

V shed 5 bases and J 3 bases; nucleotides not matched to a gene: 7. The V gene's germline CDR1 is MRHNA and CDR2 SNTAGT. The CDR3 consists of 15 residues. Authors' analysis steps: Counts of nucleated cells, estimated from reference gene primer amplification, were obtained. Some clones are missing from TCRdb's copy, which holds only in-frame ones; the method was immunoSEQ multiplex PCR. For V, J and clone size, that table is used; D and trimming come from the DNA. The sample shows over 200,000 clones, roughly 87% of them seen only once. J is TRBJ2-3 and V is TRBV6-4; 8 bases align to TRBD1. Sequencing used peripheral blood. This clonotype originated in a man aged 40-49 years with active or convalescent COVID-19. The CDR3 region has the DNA TGTGCCAGCAGTAGGACAGGGTTGGCGACAGATACGCAGTATTTT. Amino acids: CASSRTGLATDTQYF.